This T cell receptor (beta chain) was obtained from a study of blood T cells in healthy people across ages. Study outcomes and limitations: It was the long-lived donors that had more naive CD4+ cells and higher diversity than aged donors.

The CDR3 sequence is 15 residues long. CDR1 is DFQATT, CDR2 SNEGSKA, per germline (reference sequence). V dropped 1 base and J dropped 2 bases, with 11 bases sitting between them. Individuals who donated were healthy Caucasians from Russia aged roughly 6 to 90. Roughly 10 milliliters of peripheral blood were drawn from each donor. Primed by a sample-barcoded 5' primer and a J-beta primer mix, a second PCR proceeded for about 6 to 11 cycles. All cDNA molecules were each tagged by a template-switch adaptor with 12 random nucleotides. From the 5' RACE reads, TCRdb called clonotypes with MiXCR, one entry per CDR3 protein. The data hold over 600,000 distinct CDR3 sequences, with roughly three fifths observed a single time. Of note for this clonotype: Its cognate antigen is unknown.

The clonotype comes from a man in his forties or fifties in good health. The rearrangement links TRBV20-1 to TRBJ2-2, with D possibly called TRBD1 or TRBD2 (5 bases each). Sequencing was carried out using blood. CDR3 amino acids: CSARVGGFNTGELFF. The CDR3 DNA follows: TGCAGTGCTAGAGTTGGGGGATTTAACACCGGGGAGCTGTTTTTT.